What follows is one TCR beta chain and its context. Its antigen is unidentified. These data originate in a study of CD8+ T cells in alopecia areata. Study-wide results and limits: Many expanded lesional clones remained in scalp and blood on tofacitinib. Lesional scalp displayed greater clonality than normal scalp, most notably in alopecia totalis/universalis.

RNA was extracted and reverse transcribed into cDNA as the sequencing template. Libraries were prepared by immunoSEQ multiplex PCR; TCRdb keeps only in-frame clonotypes and omits some of them. Here the sample spans roughly 180,000 clones, 51% being singletons. Indicated treatment: oral pan-JAK inhibitor, 5-10 mg twice daily. Punch biopsies of lesional scalp, plus peripheral blood, were taken from alopecia areata patients. Investigators sorted PBMCs to obtain both CD4+ and CD8+ T cells. This sequence originates from a human donor with alopecia areata. The sequences come from CD8+ T cells sorted from blood, collected at week 52, from a patient treated with tofacitinib.

The CDR3 protein is CASSLVTPAYNEQFF. For the CDR3, the DNA is TGTGCCAGCAGCTTAGTGACACCGGCCTACAATGAGCAGTTCTTC. The genes are TRBV7-9 and TRBJ2-1, with no clear D. CDR1 SEHNR and CDR2 FQNEAQ come from the germline V gene (reference sequence). Deletions cut 1 base from V and 2 bases from J, with 9 bases between. This CDR3 comprises 15 residues.